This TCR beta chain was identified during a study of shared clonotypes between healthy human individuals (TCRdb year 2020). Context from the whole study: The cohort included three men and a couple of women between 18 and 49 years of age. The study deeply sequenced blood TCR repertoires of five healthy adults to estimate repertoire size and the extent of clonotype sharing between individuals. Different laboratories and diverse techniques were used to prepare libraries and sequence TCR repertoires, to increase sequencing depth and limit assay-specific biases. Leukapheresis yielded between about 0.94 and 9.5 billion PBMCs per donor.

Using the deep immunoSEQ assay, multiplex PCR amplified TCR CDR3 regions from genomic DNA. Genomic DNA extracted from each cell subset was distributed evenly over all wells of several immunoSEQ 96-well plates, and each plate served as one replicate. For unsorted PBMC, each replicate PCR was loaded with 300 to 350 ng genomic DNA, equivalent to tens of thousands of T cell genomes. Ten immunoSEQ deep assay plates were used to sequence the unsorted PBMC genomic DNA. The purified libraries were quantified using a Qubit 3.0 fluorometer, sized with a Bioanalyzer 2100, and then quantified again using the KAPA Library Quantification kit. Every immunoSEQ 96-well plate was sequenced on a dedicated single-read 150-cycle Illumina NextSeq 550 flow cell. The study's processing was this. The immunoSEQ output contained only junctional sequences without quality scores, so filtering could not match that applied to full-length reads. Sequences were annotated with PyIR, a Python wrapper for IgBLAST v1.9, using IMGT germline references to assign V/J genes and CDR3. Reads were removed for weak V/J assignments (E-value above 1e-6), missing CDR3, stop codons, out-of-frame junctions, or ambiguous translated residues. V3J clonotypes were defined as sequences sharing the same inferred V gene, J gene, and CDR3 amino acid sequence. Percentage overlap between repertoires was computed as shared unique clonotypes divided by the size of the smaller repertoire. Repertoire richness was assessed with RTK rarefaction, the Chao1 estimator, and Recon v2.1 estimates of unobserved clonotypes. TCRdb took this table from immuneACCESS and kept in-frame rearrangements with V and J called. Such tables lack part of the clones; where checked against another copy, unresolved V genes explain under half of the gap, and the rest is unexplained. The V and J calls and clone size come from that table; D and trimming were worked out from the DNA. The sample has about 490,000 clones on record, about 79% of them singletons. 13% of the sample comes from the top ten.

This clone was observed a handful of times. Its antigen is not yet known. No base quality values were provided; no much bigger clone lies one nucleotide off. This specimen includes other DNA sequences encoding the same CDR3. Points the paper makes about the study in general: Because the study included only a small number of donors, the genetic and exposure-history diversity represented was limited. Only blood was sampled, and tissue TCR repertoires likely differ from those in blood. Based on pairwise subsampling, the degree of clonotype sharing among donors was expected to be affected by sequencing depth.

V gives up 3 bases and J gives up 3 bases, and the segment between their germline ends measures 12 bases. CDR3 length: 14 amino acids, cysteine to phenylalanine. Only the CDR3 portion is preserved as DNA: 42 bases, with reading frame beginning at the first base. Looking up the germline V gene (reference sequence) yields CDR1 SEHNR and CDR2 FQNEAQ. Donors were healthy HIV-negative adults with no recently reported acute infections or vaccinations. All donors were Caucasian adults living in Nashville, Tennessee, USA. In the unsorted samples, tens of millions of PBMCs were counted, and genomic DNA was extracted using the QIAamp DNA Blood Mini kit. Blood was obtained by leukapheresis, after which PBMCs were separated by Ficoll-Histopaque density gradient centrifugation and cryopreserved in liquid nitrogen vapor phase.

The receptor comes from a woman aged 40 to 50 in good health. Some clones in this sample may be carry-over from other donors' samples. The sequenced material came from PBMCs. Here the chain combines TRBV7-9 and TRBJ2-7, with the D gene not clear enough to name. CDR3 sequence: CASSLLLKGYEQYF. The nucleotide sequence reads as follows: TGTGCCAGCAGCTTGTTGCTTAAAGGCTACGAGCAGTACTTC.